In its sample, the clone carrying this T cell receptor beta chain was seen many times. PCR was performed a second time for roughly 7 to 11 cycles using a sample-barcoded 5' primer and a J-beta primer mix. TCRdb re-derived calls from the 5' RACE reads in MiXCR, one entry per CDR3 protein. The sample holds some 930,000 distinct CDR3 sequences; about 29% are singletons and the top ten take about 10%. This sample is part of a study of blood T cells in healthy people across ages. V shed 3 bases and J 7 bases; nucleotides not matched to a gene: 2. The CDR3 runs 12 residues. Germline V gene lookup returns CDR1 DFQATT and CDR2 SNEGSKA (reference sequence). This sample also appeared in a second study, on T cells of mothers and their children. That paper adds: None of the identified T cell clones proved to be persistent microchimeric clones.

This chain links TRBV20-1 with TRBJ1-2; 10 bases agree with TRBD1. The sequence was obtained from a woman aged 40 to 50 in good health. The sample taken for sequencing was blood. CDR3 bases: TGCAGTGCTAGGGACAGGGGGGTTGGCTACACCTTC. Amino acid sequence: CSARDRGVGYTF.